The clone carrying this T cell receptor beta chain was observed at least ten times. Its specificity is unknown. The sample originates from a study of T cell repertoires in cytomegalovirus infection. Overall study context: Public signatures in TCR beta pointed to CMV infection and matching HLA type.

This CDR3 has 16 amino acids. The ends were cut back, 1 base at V and 2 bases at J, with 14 bases in the middle. CDR1 is LGHNA, CDR2 YSLEER, per germline. Study results and limitations: Pooled public TCR beta family frequency picked out CMV carriers with the relevant HLA. Dominating the ex vivo response were HLA-C-restricted CMV-specific TCR beta clonotypes.

TCRdb passed the reads through MiXCR, listing each CDR3 protein once. The sample includes 200,000 to 250,000 distinct CDR3 sequences, 9% to 15% of them seen just once. The origin of this receptor is a human donor in good health (CMV status not recorded). Some clones in this sample may be carry-over from other donors' samples. The rearrangement links TRBV4-3 to TRBJ2-5; weak D call: TRBD1 (6 bases). The sample was PBMCs. CDR3 nucleotide sequence: TGCGCCAGCAGCCAAGTGGACAGTTCGGAACAAGAGACCCAGTACTTC. It encodes CASSQVDSSEQETQYF.